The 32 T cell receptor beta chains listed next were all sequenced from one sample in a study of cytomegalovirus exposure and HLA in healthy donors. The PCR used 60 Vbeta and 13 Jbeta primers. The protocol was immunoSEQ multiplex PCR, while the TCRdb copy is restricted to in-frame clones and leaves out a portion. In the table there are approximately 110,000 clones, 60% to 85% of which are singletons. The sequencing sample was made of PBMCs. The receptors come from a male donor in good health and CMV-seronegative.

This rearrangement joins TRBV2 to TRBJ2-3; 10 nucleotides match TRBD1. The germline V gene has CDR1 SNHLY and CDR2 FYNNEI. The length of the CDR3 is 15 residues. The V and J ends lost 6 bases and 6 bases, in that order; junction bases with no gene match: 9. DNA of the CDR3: TGTGCCAGCAGCCTGGGACAGGGGTGGAGGGATACGCAGTATTTT. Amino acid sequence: CASSLGQGWRDTQYF.

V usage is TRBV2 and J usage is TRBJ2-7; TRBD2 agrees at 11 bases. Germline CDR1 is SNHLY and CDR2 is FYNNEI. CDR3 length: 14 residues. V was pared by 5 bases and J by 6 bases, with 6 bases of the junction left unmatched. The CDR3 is CASSFSGRAGEQYF. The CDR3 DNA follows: TGTGCCAGCAGTTTTAGCGGGAGGGCCGGCGAGCAGTACTTC.

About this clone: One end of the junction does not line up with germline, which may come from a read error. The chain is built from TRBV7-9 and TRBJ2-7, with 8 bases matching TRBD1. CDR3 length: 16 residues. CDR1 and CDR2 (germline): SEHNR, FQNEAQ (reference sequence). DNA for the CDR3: TGTTCCAGCAGTTCCCCCGCCGACAGGGGAGTCTACGAGCAGTACTTC. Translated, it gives CSSSSPADRGVYEQYF.

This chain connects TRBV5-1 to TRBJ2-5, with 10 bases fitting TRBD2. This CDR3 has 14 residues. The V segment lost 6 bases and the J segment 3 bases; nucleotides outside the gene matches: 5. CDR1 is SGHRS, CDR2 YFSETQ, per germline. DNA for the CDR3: TGCGCCAGCACCTTCCTAGCGGGAGAAGAGACCCAGTACTTC. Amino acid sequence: CASTFLAGEETQYF.

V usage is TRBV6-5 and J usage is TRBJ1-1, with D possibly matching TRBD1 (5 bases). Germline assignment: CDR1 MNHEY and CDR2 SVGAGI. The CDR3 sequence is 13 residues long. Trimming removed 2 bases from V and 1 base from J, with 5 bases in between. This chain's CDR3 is CASSYGQNTEAFF. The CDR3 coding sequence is TGTGCCAGCAGTTACGGACAGAACACTGAAGCTTTCTTT.

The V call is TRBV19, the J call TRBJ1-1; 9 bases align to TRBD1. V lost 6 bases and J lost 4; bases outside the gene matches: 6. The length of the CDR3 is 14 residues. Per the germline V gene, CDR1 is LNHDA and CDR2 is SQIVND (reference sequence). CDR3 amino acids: CASSPTGGRTEAFF. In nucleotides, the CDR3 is TGTGCCAGTAGCCCGACAGGGGGACGCACTGAAGCTTTCTTT.

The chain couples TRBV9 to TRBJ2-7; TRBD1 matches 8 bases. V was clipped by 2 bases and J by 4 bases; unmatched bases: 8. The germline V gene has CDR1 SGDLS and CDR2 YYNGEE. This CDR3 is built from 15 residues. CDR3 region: CASSVSQGAGYEQYF. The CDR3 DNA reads TGTGCCAGCAGCGTGTCCCAGGGGGCGGGTTACGAGCAGTACTTC. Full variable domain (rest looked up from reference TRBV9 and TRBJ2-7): DSGVTQTPKHLITATGQRVTLRCSPRSGDLSVYWYQQSLDQGLQFLIQYYNGEERAKGNILERFSAQQFPDLHSELNLSSLELGDSALYFCASSVSQGAGYEQYFGPGTRLTVT.

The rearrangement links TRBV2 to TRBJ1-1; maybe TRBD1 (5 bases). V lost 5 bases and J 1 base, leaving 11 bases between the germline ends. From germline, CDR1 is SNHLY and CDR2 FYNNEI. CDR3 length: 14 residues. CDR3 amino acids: CASSPQGPNTEAFF. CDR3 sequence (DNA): TGTGCCAGCAGTCCTCAGGGCCCGAACACTGAAGCTTTCTTT.

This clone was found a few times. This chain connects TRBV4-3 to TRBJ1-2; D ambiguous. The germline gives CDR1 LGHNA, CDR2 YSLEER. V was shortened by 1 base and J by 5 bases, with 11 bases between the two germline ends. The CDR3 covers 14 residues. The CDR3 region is CASSQVQGGYGYTF. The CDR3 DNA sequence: TGCGCCAGCAGCCAAGTTCAAGGAGGATATGGCTACACCTTC.

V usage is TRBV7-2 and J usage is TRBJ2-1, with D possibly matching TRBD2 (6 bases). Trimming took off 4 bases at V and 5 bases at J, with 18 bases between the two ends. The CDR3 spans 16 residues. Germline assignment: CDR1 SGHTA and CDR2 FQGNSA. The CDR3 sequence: CASSYSSAATHNEQFF. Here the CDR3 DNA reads TGTGCCAGCAGCTACTCTAGCGCCGCGACTCACAATGAGCAGTTCTTC. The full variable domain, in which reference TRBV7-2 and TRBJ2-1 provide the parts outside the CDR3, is GAGVSQSPSNKVTEKGKDVELRCDPISGHTALYWYRQSLGQGLEFLIYFQGNSAPDKSGLPSDRFSAERTGGSVSTLTIQRTQQEDSAVYLCASSYSSAATHNEQFFGPGTRLTVL.

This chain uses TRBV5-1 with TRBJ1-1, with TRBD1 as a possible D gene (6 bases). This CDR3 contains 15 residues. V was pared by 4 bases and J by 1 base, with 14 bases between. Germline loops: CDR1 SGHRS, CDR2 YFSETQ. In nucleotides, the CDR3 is TGCGCCAGCAGCCGGCCGGACAGACCGAACACTGAAGCTTTCTTT. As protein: CASSRPDRPNTEAFF.

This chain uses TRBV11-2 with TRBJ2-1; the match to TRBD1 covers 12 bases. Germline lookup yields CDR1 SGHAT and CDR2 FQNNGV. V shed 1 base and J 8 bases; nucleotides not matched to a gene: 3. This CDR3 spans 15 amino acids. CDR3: CASSLGGQGAYEQFF. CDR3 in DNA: TGTGCCAGCAGCTTAGGGGGACAGGGGGCCTATGAGCAGTTCTTC.

CDR3 amino acids: CSVAAGSNQPQHF. CDR3 in DNA: TGCAGCGTTGCCGCGGGAAGCAATCAGCCCCAGCATTTT. The chain is built from TRBV29-1 and TRBJ1-5; D is uncertain. Trimming pared 4 bases from V and 1 base from J, leaving 8 bases between. The germline V gene has CDR1 SQVTM and CDR2 ANQGSEA. This CDR3 comprises 13 residues.

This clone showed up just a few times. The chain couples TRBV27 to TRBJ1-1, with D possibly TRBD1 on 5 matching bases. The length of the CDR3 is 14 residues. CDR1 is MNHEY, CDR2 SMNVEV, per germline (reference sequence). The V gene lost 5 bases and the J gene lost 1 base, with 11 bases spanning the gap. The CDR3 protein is CASSKGQRNTEAFF. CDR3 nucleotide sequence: TGTGCCAGCAGTAAGGGGCAAAGGAACACTGAAGCTTTCTTT.

The CDR3 region has the DNA TGTGCCAGCCGAAGGACAGTTCAAGAGACCCAGTACTTC. It yields the protein CASRRTVQETQYF. The J gene is TRBJ2-5, the V gene TRBV6-1; D is possibly TRBD1 (6 bases). The CDR3 is 13 residues long. V was trimmed by 8 bases and J by 2 bases, leaving 12 bases between them. In germline, CDR1 is MNHNS, CDR2 SASEGT.

The CDR3 is CASSLSGGSEAFF. The CDR3 coding sequence is TGTGCCAGCTCACTGTCGGGCGGGTCTGAAGCTTTCTTT. J is TRBJ1-1 and V is TRBV18; D ambiguous. The V gene lost 4 bases and the J gene lost 6 bases, with 12 bases spanning the gap. The CDR3 consists of 13 residues. Germline V gives CDR1 KGHSH, CDR2 LQKENI.

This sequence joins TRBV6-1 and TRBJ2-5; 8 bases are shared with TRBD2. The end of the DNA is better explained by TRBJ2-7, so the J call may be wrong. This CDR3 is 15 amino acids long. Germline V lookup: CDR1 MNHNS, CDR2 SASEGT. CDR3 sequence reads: CASRIAGSWIYEQYF. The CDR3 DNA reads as TGTGCCAGCAGAATAGCGGGGAGTTGGATCTACGAGCAGTACTTC.

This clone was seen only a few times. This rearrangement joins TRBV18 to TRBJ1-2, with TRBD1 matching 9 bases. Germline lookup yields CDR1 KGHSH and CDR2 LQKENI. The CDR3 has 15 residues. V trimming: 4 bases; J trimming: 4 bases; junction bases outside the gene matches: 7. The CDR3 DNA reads TGTGCCAGCTCACGCCCGGGACAGGGACCCTATGGCTACACCTTC. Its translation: CASSRPGQGPYGYTF.

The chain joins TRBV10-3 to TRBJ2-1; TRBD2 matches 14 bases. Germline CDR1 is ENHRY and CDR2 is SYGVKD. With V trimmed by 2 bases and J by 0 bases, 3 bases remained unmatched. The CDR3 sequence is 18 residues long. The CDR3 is CAISERLAGGGSYNEQFF. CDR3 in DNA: TGTGCCATCAGTGAGCGACTAGCGGGAGGGGGCTCCTACAATGAGCAGTTCTTC.

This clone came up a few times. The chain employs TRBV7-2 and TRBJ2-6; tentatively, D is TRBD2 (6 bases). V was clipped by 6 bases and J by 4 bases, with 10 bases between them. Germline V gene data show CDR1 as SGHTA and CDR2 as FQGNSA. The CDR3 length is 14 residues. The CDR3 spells CASSGGWGANVLTF. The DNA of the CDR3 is TGTGCCAGCAGTGGGGGGTGGGGGGCCAACGTCCTGACTTTC. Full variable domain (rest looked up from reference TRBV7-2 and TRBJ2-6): GAGVSQSPSNKVTEKGKDVELRCDPISGHTALYWYRQSLGQGLEFLIYFQGNSAPDKSGLPSDRFSAERTGGSVSTLTIQRTQQEDSAVYLCASSGGWGANVLTFGAGSRLTVL.

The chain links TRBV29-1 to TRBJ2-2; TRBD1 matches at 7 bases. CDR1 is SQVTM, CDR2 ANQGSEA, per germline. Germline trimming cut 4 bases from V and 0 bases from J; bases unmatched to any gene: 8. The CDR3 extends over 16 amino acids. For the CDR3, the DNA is TGCAGCGTTGTGGGTGATAGGGGGCCGAACACCGGGGAGCTGTTTTTT. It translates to CSVVGDRGPNTGELFF.

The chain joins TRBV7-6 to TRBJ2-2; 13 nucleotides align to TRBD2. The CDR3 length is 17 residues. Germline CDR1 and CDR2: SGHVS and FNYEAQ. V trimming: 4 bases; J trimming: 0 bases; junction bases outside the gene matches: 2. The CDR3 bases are TGTGCCAGCAGCTCGGGACTAGCGGGATCGAACACCGGGGAGCTGTTTTTT. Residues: CASSSGLAGSNTGELFF.

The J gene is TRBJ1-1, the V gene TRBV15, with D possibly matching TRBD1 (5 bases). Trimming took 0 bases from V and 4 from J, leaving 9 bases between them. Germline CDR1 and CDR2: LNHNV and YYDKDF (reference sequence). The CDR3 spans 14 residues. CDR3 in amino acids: CATSRDGGVTEAFF. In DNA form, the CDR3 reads TGTGCCACCAGCAGAGACGGGGGGGTCACTGAAGCTTTCTTT.

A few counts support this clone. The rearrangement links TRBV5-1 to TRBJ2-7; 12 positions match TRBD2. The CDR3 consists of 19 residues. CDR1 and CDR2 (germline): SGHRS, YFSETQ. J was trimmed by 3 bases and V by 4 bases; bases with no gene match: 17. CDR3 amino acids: CASSAALTSGSLGIYEQYF. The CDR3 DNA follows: TGCGCCAGCAGCGCCGCCTTGACTAGCGGGAGCCTGGGAATCTACGAGCAGTACTTC.

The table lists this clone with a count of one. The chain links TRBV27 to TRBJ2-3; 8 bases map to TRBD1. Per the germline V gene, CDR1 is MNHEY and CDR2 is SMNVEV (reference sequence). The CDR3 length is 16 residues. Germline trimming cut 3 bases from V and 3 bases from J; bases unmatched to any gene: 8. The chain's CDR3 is CASSFRTGLRTDTQYF. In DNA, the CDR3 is TGTGCCAGCAGTTTCAGGACAGGGCTAAGAACAGATACGCAGTATTTT.

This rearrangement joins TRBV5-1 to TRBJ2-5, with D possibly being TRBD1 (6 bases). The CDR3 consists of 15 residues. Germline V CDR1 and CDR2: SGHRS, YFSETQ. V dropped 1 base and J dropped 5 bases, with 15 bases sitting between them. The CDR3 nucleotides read TGCGCCAGCAGCTTGACAGGGCCCGGGGCCGAGACCCAGTACTTC. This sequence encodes CASSLTGPGAETQYF.

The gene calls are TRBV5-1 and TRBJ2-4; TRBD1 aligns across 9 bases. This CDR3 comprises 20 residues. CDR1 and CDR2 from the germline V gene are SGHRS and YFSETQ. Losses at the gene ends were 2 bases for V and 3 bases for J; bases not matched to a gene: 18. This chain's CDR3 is CASSFFLSGTGTSVKNIQYF. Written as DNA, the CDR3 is TGCGCCAGCAGCTTCTTCTTGAGCGGGACAGGGACCTCAGTCAAAAACATTCAGTACTTC.

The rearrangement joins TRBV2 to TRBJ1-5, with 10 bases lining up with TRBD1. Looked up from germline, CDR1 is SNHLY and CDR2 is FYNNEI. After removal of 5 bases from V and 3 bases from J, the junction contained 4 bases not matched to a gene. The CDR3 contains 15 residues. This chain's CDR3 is CASSPDRGDNQPQHF. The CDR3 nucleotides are TGTGCCAGCAGTCCGGACAGGGGGGACAATCAGCCCCAGCATTTT. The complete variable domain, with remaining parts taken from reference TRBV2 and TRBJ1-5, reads EPEVTQTPSHQVTQMGQEVILRCVPISNHLYFYWYRQILGQKVEFLVSFYNNEISEKSEIFDDQFSVERPDGSNFTLKIRSTKLEDSAMYFCASSPDRGDNQPQHFGDGTRLSIL.

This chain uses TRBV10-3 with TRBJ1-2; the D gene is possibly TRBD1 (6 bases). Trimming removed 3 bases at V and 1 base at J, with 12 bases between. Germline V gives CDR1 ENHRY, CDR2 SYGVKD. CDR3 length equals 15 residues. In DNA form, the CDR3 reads TGTGCCATCAGTGACACCAGGGGATTTAACTATGGCTACACCTTC. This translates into CAISDTRGFNYGYTF.

The CDR3 DNA follows: TGTGCCAGCAGTTCGCGGACAGGGTGGCCTCAGCCCCAGCATTTT. This gives the protein CASSSRTGWPQPQHF. V and J are TRBV27 and TRBJ1-5, with 8 bases aligning to TRBD1. Losses at the gene ends were 4 bases for V and 6 bases for J; bases not matched to a gene: 8. Per the germline V gene, CDR1 is MNHEY and CDR2 is SMNVEV (reference sequence). The CDR3 length is 15 residues.

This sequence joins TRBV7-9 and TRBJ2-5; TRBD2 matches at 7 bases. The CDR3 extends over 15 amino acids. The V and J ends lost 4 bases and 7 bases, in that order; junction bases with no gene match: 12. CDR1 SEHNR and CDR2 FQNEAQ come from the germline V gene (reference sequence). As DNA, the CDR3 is TGTGCCAGCAGCTCCACAGGACTAGGGCAGTGGACCCAGTACTTC. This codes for CASSSTGLGQWTQYF.

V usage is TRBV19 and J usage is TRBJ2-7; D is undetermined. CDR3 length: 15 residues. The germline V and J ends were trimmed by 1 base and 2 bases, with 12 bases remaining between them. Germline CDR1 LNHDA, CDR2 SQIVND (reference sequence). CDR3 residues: CASSIGAFTAYEQYF. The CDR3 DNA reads TGTGCCAGTAGTATAGGGGCTTTTACCGCCTACGAGCAGTACTTC.